The rows below give T cell receptor beta chains drawn from one sample of a study of CD8 T cells in Susac syndrome. From the immunoSEQ multiplex PCR reads, TCRdb called clonotypes with MiXCR, one entry per CDR3 protein. The table lists 350,000 to 550,000 distinct CDR3 sequences, approximately 89% of them singletons. The source material was CD8+ T cells from PBMCs. The source is a human donor with multiple sclerosis. The CDR3 runs from the conserved cysteine through the conserved F or W. D genes are given only for firm matches. Clone size is given for some rows only: seen once, a few or many times, or a class if the clone is expanded.

d_call j_call clone_size v_call cdr3_aa cdr3_nt
- TRBJ2-1 - TRBV30 CAWSVLVLDEQFF TGTGCCTGGAGTGTACTAGTTTTGGATGAGCAGTTCTTC
- TRBJ2-2 - TRBV4-1 CASSQALGGNTGELFF TGCGCCAGCAGCCAAGCCTTAGGGGGGAACACCGGGGAGCTGTTTTTT
TRBD1 TRBJ2-7 - TRBV4-1 CASSQDTGGNEQYF TGCGCCAGCAGCCAAGATACAGGGGGGAACGAGCAGTACTTC
- TRBJ2-2 - TRBV7-9 CASSSSAPNTGELFF TGTGCCAGCAGCTCTTCGGCACCGAACACCGGGGAGCTGTTTTTT
- TRBJ2-7 - TRBV10-3 CAISADGRSEQYF TGTGCCATCAGTGCCGACGGTCGATCCGAGCAGTACTTC
- TRBJ2-5 - TRBV3-1 CASSLPGLIQETQYF TGTGCCAGCAGCCTCCCGGGACTCATACAAGAGACCCAGTACTTC
TRBD2 TRBJ2-1 - TRBV7-9 CASSSLSGGLDEQFF TGTGCCAGCAGCTCGTTAAGCGGGGGGTTAGATGAGCAGTTCTTC
- TRBJ2-7 - TRBV10-3 CAISEGLEGAYEQYF TGTGCCATCAGTGAGGGGCTGGAAGGGGCCTACGAGCAGTACTTC
- TRBJ2-1 - TRBV27 CASSLELAMSYNEQFF TGTGCCAGCAGTTTAGAGCTAGCAATGTCCTACAATGAGCAGTTCTTC
- TRBJ1-5 - TRBV11-2 CASSSHTDQPQHF TGTGCCAGCAGCTCCCACACGGATCAGCCCCAGCATTTT
TRBD2 TRBJ2-2 - TRBV7-9 CASSVGLAGQNTGELFF TGTGCCAGCAGCGTAGGACTAGCGGGGCAGAACACCGGGGAGCTGTTTTTT
- TRBJ1-1 once TRBV27 CASSPQALNTEAFF TGTGCCAGCAGTCCCCAGGCGCTGAACACTGAAGCTTTCTTT
TRBD2 TRBJ2-5 - TRBV7-4 CASSTRLAAGNQDLTQYF TGTGCCAGCAGCACAAGACTAGCGGCAGGAAACCAAGATCTGACCCAGTACTTC
- TRBJ2-7 - TRBV30 CAWSVLIGIRAAEQYF TGTGCCTGGAGTGTACTAATAGGGATACGAGCAGCCGAGCAGTACTTC
- TRBJ1-3 - TRBV10-3 CAISEDVNTIYF TGTGCCATCAGTGAAGACGTAAACACCATATATTTT
- TRBJ1-1 - TRBV19 CASSTWGTNTEAFF TGTGCCAGTAGTACATGGGGGACGAACACTGAAGCTTTCTTT
- TRBJ1-2 - TRBV7-9 CASSLVSTVYGYTF TGTGCCAGCAGCTTAGTCAGCACAGTTTATGGCTACACCTTC